These 2 T cell receptor beta chains came from one sample sequenced in a study of monozygotic twins with inflammatory bowel disease. Reprocessing the 5' RACE reads, TCRdb reports a single entry for every CDR3 protein and omits DNA. The sample yields approximately 210,000 distinct CDR3 sequences, of which the top ten take up roughly 7.1%. What was sequenced was blood. The receptors come from a human donor with ulcerative colitis or Crohn's disease, or a healthy co-twin of an affected twin (not recorded which).

The CDR3 sequence: CASRAVTGVLSEQYF. The chain uses TRBV11-2 and TRBJ2-7; TCRdb returns TRBD1, unconfirmable since there is no DNA. From germline, CDR1 is SGHAT and CDR2 FQNNGV. This CDR3 has 15 residues.

The chain recombines TRBV6-5 with TRBJ1-2; TCRdb's D call of TRBD1 is untestable without DNA. This CDR3 comprises 15 residues. CDR1 and CDR2 (germline): MNHEY, SVGAGI. This CDR3 reads CASSWGDSSNYGYTF.